This TCR beta chain was captured by sequencing in a study of blood T cell repertoires in COVID-19. Germline V lookup: CDR1 SEHNR, CDR2 FQNEAQ (reference sequence). The V gene end was trimmed by 1 base and the J gene end by 1 base; junction bases not matched to a gene: 4. There are 17 residues in the CDR3. In the authors' workflow: Amplification with reference gene primers provided the estimates of nucleated cell counts. Sequenced by immunoSEQ multiplex PCR; TCRdb stores in-frame clones only, minus some. From that table come the V and J calls and clone size; the DNA was used to work out D and trimming. The sample holds 250,000 to 300,000 clones, 70% to 90% seen once.

The chain combines TRBV7-9 with TRBJ2-1; 10 bases align to TRBD2. This sequence originates from an older woman with acute or convalescent COVID-19. The sequenced sample consisted of peripheral blood. CDR3: CASSLGTSGASYNEQFF. The CDR3, as DNA: TGTGCCAGCAGCTTAGGGACTAGCGGAGCTTCCTACAATGAGCAGTTCTTC.